The 19 T cell receptor beta chains given below trace back to one sample, sequenced in a study of blood T cell repertoires in COVID-19. The protocol was immunoSEQ multiplex PCR, while the TCRdb copy is restricted to in-frame clones and leaves out a portion. The data contain roughly 210,000 clones, approximately 81% of them singletons. The material sequenced was peripheral blood. Every receptor here comes from a woman of 80 years or more with COVID-19, enrolled during active disease.

J is TRBJ1-4 and V is TRBV24-1, with D uncertain. The germline V gene encodes CDR1 KGHDR and CDR2 SFDVKD. Deletions cut 3 bases from V and 8 bases from J, with 15 bases between. CDR3 length: 15 amino acids. Here the CDR3 DNA reads TGTGCCACCAGTGATCCCACCCGGGCGGGCGAAAAACTGTTTTTT. As protein: CATSDPTRAGEKLFF.

V usage is TRBV30 and J usage is TRBJ2-7, with 7 positions matching TRBD1. Germline CDR1 reads GTSNPN; CDR2 reads SVGIG (reference sequence). J lost 3 bases, V lost 0 bases, and 5 bases had no gene match. This CDR3 has 14 residues. This chain's CDR3 is CAWSVGTALYEQYF. CDR3 DNA sequence: TGTGCCTGGAGTGTTGGGACAGCCCTCTACGAGCAGTACTTC.

This chain joins TRBV5-5 and TRBJ2-7; TRBD1 matches 7 bases. The CDR3 extends over 15 amino acids. The trim removed 0 bases at V and 2 bases at J, leaving 5 bases unmatched. The germline V gene encodes CDR1 SGHKS and CDR2 YYEKEE (reference sequence). CDR3 nucleotide sequence: TGTGCCAGCAGCTTGGCCACAGGGGAGCCCTACGAGCAGTACTTC. Translation: CASSLATGEPYEQYF.

The chain carries TRBV10-1 and TRBJ2-7; 7 nucleotides align to TRBD2. The CDR3 has 15 amino acids. V lost 10 bases to trimming and J lost 3 bases; unmatched junction nucleotides: 15. Per the germline V gene, CDR1 is WNHNN and CDR2 is SYGVQD (reference sequence). The CDR3 protein is CAISKGSGVDYEQYF. The CDR3 nucleotides are TGCGCCATCTCTAAGGGAAGCGGGGTAGACTACGAGCAGTACTTC.

Only a few counts were recorded for this clone. V gene TRBV20-1 combines with J gene TRBJ1-1; 7 positions agree with TRBD1. The length of the CDR3 is 11 residues. The germline CDR1 and CDR2 sequences are DFQATT and SNEGSKA (reference sequence). V shed 6 bases and J 8 bases; nucleotides not matched to a gene: 6. Written as DNA, the CDR3 is TGCAGTGCGGCTCGACAGGGCGAAGCTTTCTTT. Protein: CSAARQGEAFF.

J is TRBJ2-3 and V is TRBV2; the D is unclear. This CDR3 is built from 13 residues. From germline, CDR1 is SNHLY and CDR2 FYNNEI. The germline V and J ends were trimmed by 6 bases and 2 bases, with 9 bases remaining between them. The CDR3 loop reads CASRPEVTDTQYF. DNA for the CDR3: TGTGCCAGCAGACCAGAGGTCACAGATACGCAGTATTTT.

The chain has TRBV27 and TRBJ1-3; 8 bases match TRBD1. This CDR3 contains 16 residues. Unmatched junction bases numbered 13, after V lost 8 bases and J lost 4 bases. The germline gives CDR1 MNHEY, CDR2 SMNVEV (reference sequence). The CDR3 DNA sequence: TGTGCCAGCCGAACATCCGGACAGGGTGCAGGAAACACCATATATTTT. As protein: CASRTSGQGAGNTIYF.

The chain joins TRBV27 to TRBJ2-2, with 12 nucleotides matching TRBD2. The germline CDR1 and CDR2 sequences are MNHEY and SMNVEV (reference sequence). Trimming took 5 bases from V and 7 from J; bases not matched to a gene: 8. The CDR3 covers 16 residues. DNA of the CDR3: TGTGCCAGCAGTCCCGGACTAGCGGGGAGAATCGGGGAGCTGTTTTTT. As protein: CASSPGLAGRIGELFF.

By its share, this clone is medium-sized. The gene calls are TRBV7-3 and TRBJ2-1, with 14 nucleotides matching TRBD2. The germline CDR1 and CDR2 sequences are SGHTA and FQGTGA. The V gene end was trimmed by 3 bases and the J gene end by 9 bases; junction bases not matched to a gene: 4. CDR3 length: 15 amino acids. CDR3 amino acids: CASSLTSGGAVEQFF. CDR3 nucleotide sequence: TGTGCCAGCAGCTTGACTAGCGGGGGGGCAGTTGAGCAGTTCTTC.

The rearrangement links TRBV7-2 to TRBJ2-5, with D hard to call. Trimming cost V 0 bases and J 4 bases, with 9 bases left between them. This CDR3 has 14 residues. Germline-derived CDR1 and CDR2 are SGHTA and FQGNSA. CDR3 in DNA: TGTGCCAGCAGCTTAGCTGGTGAGAGAGAGACCCAGTACTTC. Translating it yields CASSLAGERETQYF. Full variable domain (outside the CDR3, taken from reference TRBV7-2 and TRBJ2-5): GAGVSQSPSNKVTEKGKDVELRCDPISGHTALYWYRQSLGQGLEFLIYFQGNSAPDKSGLPSDRFSAERTGGSVSTLTIQRTQQEDSAVYLCASSLAGERETQYFGPGTRLLVL.

This rearrangement joins TRBV4-2 to TRBJ1-5; no clear D. The CDR3 totals 17 residues. V was clipped by 1 base and J by 0 bases, with 13 bases between them. Germline V gene data show CDR1 as LGHNA and CDR2 as YNFKEQ. The CDR3 region has the DNA TGTGCCAGCAGCCAAGTCGCGGGCGAAGATAGCAATCAGCCCCAGCATTTT. Encoded protein: CASSQVAGEDSNQPQHF.

The chain uses TRBV19 and TRBJ2-3; possible D gene TRBD2, 7 bases. Germline CDR1 LNHDA, CDR2 SQIVND (reference sequence). The CDR3 totals 15 residues. Trimming took off 7 bases at V and 5 bases at J, with 19 bases between the two ends. The DNA of the CDR3 is TGTGCCAGTACGAGCACAAAAGGGGGGGGAGATACGCAGTATTTT. It is translated as CASTSTKGGGDTQYF. Combining the CDR3 with reference TRBV19 and TRBJ2-3 gives the whole variable domain DGGITQSPKYLFRKEGQNVTLSCEQNLNHDAMYWYRQDPGQGLRLIYYSQIVNDFQKGDIAEGYSVSREKKESFPLTVTSAQKNPTAFYLCASTSTKGGGDTQYFGPGTRLTVL.

The V and J genes are TRBV7-3 and TRBJ2-2; 7 bases align to TRBD1. In germline, CDR1 is SGHTA, CDR2 FQGTGA. CDR3 length: 15 amino acids. With V trimmed by 2 bases and J by 0 bases, 0 bases remained unmatched. The CDR3 region is CASSLQGANTGELFF. The CDR3 DNA reads TGTGCCAGCAGCTTACAGGGGGCGAACACCGGGGAGCTGTTTTTT.

The chain employs TRBV19 and TRBJ1-2; 8 nucleotides match TRBD1. V trimming: 3 bases; J trimming: 6 bases; junction bases outside the gene matches: 3. Germline V gene lookup returns CDR1 LNHDA and CDR2 SQIVND (reference sequence). The CDR3 is 13 residues long. The CDR3 nucleotides are TGTGCCAGTAGTATGGACAGGGTGGATGGCTACACCTTC. It specifies CASSMDRVDGYTF.

This chain connects TRBV5-6 to TRBJ1-2; D ambiguous. This CDR3 has 12 residues. The germline gives CDR1 SGHDT, CDR2 YYEEEE. Trimming removed 0 bases at V and 4 bases at J, with 4 bases between. CDR3: CASSLDGYGYTF. The DNA of the CDR3 is TGTGCCAGCAGCTTGGACGGCTATGGCTACACCTTC.

The rearrangement links TRBV3-1 (or the pseudogene TRBV3-2) to TRBJ2-5; maybe TRBD1 (5 bases). Germline CDR1 is LGHDT and CDR2 is YNNKEL (reference sequence). V was pared by 6 bases and J by 1 base, with 9 bases between. CDR3 length: 13 amino acids. The CDR3 loop is CASRPTAQETQYF. DNA of the CDR3: TGTGCCAGCAGGCCGACAGCCCAAGAGACCCAGTACTTC.

There are a few counts of this clone. V gene TRBV21-1 combines with J gene TRBJ2-3; the table's D call, TRBD2, has no DNA check behind it. TRBV21-1 is termed a pseudogene. The CDR3 contains 16 residues. CDR3 coding DNA: TGTGCCAGCCCGAAAGAACGGGGGGCTGGCACAGATACGCAGTATTTT. It yields the protein CASPKERGAGTDTQYF.

This clone showed up just a few times. The rearrangement uses TRBV28 and TRBJ1-2; possible D gene TRBD1, 5 bases. CDR1 MDHEN and CDR2 SYDVKM come from the germline V gene. The CDR3 runs to 14 residues. V was pared by 5 bases and J by 2 bases, with 12 bases between. CDR3 region: CASSLRQPNYGYTF. The CDR3 coding sequence is TGTGCCAGCAGTCTCCGACAGCCCAACTATGGCTACACCTTC.

This chain links TRBV19 with TRBJ1-1, with TRBD1 matching 7 bases. V trimming: 9 bases; J trimming: 1 base; junction bases outside the gene matches: 8. Per germline, CDR1 LNHDA and CDR2 SQIVND (reference sequence). The CDR3 runs to 14 residues. In DNA form, the CDR3 reads TGTGCCAGCCATAAGGGGGCCTCGAACACTGAAGCTTTCTTT. Translating gives CASHKGASNTEAFF. The variable domain in full, with the rest retrieved from reference TRBV19 and TRBJ1-1, is DGGITQSPKYLFRKEGQNVTLSCEQNLNHDAMYWYRQDPGQGLRLIYYSQIVNDFQKGDIAEGYSVSREKKESFPLTVTSAQKNPTAFYLCASHKGASNTEAFFGQGTRLTVV.